This T cell receptor (beta chain) was identified in a study of high-grade serous ovarian cancer treatment subgroups. Study summary: Mean per sample: around 14,000 reads, thousands of unique TCR beta rearrangements.

The study's findings and limits: CDR1 and CDR2 were left unanalyzed; analyses focused on CDR3. TCR relatedness rose with neoantigen level and trended with mutation load.

A remark on this clone: What it recognizes is unknown.

TCRdb's copy holds only in-frame clones and misses some; the assay was immunoSEQ multiplex PCR. The sample includes about 8,800 clones, less than 80% of them seen just once. Tumor tissue was taken before any definitive surgery or chemotherapy was given. With 0 bases removed from V and 0 bases from J, the gap between germline ends came to 8 bases. This CDR3 has 15 amino acids. Germline CDR1 and CDR2: SGHRS and YFSETQ. The clonotype originates from a human donor with high-grade serous ovarian cancer. Sequenced input: tumor tissue. The rearrangement uses TRBV5-1 and TRBJ2-3, with D possibly TRBD1 on 5 matching bases. The CDR3 is CASSLGTPSTDTQYF. The CDR3 DNA is TGCGCCAGCAGCTTGGGGACACCTAGCACAGATACGCAGTATTTT.